The sequence of this T cell receptor (beta chain) was determined in a study of PD-1 blockade in classical Hodgkin lymphoma. Including both end residues, the CDR3 is 15 amino acids long. In germline, CDR1 is MDHEN, CDR2 SYDVKM. Assay used: immunoSEQ multiplex PCR; TCRdb lists only in-frame clones, some missing. The sample has about 28,000 clones, about 80% seen once. Time point of the sample: cycle 4 day 1 (C4D1), after more than 5 weeks of nivolumab. With no exception, relapse followed autologous stem cell transplantation in all patients, and brentuximab vedotin exposure varied. Concerning this clone itself: No DNA is shown, since the ends of the CDR3 on it are uncertain; the CDR3 is the one TCRdb lists.

The sequencing used peripheral blood mononuclear cells (PBMCs), collected before the fourth cycle of nivolumab. The TCR was taken from a human donor with classical Hodgkin lymphoma. The chain is built from TRBV28 and TRBJ2-1; the DNA was not compared with TRBD2, the D call given in the table. CDR3 amino acids: CASILGGTIGNEQFF.